This T cell receptor (beta chain) came from a study of blood T cell repertoires in COVID-19. Clones were sequenced by immunoSEQ multiplex PCR, and TCRdb holds only the in-frame ones, with some missing. The table includes some 260,000 clones, nearly 90% detected once. CDR1 and CDR2 from the germline V gene are SGHNT and YENEEA. The length of the CDR3 is 18 residues. V was clipped by 3 bases and J by 7 bases; unmatched bases: 15. V is TRBV11-3 and J is TRBJ2-5; 12 bases agree with TRBD2. The source material was peripheral blood. The TCR sequence derives from a woman aged 30 to 39 with acute or convalescent COVID-19. For the CDR3, the DNA is TGTGCCAGCAGCTTCCATGAGTCTAGCGGGAGGGCCAAGGTGACCCAGTACTTC. It is translated as CASSFHESSGRAKVTQYF.